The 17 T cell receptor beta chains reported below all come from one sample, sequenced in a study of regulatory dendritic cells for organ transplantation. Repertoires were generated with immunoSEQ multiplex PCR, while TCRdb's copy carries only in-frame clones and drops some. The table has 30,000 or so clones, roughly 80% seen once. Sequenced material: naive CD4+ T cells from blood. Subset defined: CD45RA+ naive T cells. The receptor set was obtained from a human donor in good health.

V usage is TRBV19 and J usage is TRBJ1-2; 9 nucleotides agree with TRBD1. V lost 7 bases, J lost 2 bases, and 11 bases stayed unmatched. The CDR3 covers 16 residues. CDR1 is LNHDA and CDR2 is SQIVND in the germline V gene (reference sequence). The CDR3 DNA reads TGTGCCAGTACCTCCCTTTCGGACAGGGGAAACTATGGCTACACCTTC. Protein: CASTSLSDRGNYGYTF.

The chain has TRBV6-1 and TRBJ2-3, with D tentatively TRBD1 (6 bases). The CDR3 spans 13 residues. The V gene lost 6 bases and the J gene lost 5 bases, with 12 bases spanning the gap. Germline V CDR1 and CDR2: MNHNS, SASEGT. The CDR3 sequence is CASSVQGIDTQYF. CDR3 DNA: TGTGCCAGCAGCGTTCAGGGGATAGATACGCAGTATTTT.

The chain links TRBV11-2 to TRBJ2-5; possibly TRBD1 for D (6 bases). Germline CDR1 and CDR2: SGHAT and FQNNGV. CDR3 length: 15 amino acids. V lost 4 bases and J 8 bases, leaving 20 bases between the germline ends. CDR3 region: CASSSAPQGFDTQYF. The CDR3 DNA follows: TGTGCCAGCAGCTCCGCCCCGCAGGGGTTTGATACCCAGTACTTC.

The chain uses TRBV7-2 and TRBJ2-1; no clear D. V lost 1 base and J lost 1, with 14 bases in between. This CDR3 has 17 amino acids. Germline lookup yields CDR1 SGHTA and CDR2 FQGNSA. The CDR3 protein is CASSLVPGSISYNEQFF. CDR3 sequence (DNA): TGTGCCAGCAGCTTAGTGCCCGGGTCGATATCCTACAATGAGCAGTTCTTC.

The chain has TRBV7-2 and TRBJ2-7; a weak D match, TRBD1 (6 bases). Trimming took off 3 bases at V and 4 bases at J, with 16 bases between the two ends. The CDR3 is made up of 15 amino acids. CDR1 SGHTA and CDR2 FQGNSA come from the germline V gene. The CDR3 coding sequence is TGTGCCAGCAGCTTCTTGCAGGGGATCGAGTACGAGCAGTACTTC. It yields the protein CASSFLQGIEYEQYF.

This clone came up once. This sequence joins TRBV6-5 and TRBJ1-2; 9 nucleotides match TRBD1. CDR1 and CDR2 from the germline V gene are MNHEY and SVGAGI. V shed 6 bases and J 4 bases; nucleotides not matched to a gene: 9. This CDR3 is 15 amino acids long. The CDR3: CASSRGQGGVYGYTF. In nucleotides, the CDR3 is TGTGCCAGCAGCCGGGGACAGGGTGGAGTCTATGGCTACACCTTC.

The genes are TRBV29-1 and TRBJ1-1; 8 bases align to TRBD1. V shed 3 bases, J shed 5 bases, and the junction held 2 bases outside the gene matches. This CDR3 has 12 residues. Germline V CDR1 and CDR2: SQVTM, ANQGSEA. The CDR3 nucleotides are TGCAGCGTTGACAGGGGGCAGACTGAAGCTTTCTTT. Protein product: CSVDRGQTEAFF.

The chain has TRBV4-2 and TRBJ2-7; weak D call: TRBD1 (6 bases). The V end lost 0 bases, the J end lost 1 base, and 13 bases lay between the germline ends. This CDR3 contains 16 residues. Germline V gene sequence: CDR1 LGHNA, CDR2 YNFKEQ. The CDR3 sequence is CASSQDLSRGSYEQYF. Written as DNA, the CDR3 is TGTGCCAGCAGCCAAGATCTGTCCAGGGGTTCCTACGAGCAGTACTTC.

The CDR3 protein is CASSSGTGEGQPQHF. As DNA, the CDR3 is TGTGCCAGCAGCTCCGGGACAGGGGAGGGTCAGCCCCAGCATTTT. This rearrangement joins TRBV9 to TRBJ1-5, with 10 bases fitting TRBD1. Germline CDR1 SGDLS, CDR2 YYNGEE. J was trimmed by 6 bases and V by 4 bases; bases with no gene match: 7. CDR3 length: 15 residues.

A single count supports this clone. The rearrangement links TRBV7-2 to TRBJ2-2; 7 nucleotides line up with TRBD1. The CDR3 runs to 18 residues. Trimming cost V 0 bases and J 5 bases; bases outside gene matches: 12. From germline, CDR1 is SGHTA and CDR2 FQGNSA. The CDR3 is CASSLAPAGTAFTGELFF. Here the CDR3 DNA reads TGTGCCAGCAGCTTAGCGCCGGCAGGGACAGCGTTTACCGGGGAGCTGTTTTTT.

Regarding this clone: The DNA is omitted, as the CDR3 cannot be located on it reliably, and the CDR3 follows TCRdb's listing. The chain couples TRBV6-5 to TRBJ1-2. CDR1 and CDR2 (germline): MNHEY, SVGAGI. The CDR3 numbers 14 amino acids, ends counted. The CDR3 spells CASSSSTRLYGYTF.

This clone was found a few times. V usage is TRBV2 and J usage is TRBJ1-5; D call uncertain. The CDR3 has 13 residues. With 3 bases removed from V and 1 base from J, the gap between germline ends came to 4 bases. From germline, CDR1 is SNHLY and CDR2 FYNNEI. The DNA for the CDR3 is TGTGCCAGCAGTGACACAAGCAATCAGCCCCAGCATTTT. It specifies CASSDTSNQPQHF.

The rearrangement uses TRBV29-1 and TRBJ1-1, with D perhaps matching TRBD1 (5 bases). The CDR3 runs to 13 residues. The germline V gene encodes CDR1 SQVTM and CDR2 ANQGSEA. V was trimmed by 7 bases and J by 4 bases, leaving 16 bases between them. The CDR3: CSAGWGVGTEAFF. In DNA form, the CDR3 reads TGCAGCGCTGGATGGGGGGTTGGCACTGAAGCTTTCTTT.

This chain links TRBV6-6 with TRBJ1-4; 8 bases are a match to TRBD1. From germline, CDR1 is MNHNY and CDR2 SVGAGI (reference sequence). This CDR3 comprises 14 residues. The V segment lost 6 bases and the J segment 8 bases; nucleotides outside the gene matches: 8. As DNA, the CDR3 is TGTGCCAGCAGCCAGACAGGGGAGGGCGAAAAACTGTTTTTT. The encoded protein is CASSQTGEGEKLFF.

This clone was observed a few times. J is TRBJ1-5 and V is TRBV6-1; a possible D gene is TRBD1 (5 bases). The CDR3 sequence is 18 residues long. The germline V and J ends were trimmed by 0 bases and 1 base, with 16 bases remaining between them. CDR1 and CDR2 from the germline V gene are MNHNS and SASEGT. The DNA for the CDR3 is TGTGCCAGCAGTGAAGCGCCCAGTCAGGGTGGGAGCAATCAGCCCCAGCATTTT. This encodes CASSEAPSQGGSNQPQHF.

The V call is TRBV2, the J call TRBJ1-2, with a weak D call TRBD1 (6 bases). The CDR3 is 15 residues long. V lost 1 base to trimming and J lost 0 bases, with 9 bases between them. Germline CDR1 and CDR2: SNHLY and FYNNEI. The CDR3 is CASSEGRTANYGYTF. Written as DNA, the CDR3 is TGTGCCAGCAGTGAAGGACGGACAGCTAACTATGGCTACACCTTC.

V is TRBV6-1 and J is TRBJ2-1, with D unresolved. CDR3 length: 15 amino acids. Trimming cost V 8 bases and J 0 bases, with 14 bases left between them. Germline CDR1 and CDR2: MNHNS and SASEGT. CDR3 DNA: TGTGCCAGCCGTATTACCAGAAACTCCTACAATGAGCAGTTCTTC. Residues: CASRITRNSYNEQFF.